The following is a TCR beta chain sequence with its context. Its antigen is still unknown. The authors made the TRB cDNA libraries by 5' RACE using UMI labels. TCRdb derives one entry per CDR3 protein from the 5' RACE reads, leaving out DNA. This table lists nearly 110,000 distinct CDR3 sequences. This CDR3 region has 13 residues. This record belongs to a study of CXCR3-negative and CXCR3-positive naive CD8 T cells. Study-level results: Similar levels of surface CD5 were seen between naive subsets; TCR strength was inferred from TRB CDR3 properties. Naive CXCR3-positive cells had TRB CDR3s more hydrophobic than those of CXCR3-negative naive cells.

The chain employs TRBV12-3 or TRBV12-4 and TRBJ2-7. The source is a human donor in good health. Some clones in this sample may be carry-over from other donors' samples. The sample taken for sequencing was naive CXCR3+ CD8+ T cells from blood. Specified subset: CD45RO-CCR7+CD27+CD95- naive CD8+ T cells expressing CXCR3 (TNR3+). CDR3 sequence: CASSLTLIDEQYF.